The rows below give T cell receptor beta chains drawn from one sample of a study of T cell responses to AZD1222 COVID-19 vaccine. TCRdb's copy holds only in-frame clones and misses some; the assay was immunoSEQ multiplex PCR. This table has roughly 140,000 clones, around 92% appearing once. The starting material was peripheral blood, obtained after recovery from COVID-19. The receptors stem from an adult who had recovered from COVID-19. Each CDR3 is given with its conserved first and last residue. Each record gives: clone size, D gene, V gene, J gene, CDR3 protein, CDR3 DNA. D genes are given only for firm matches. Clone size appears in some rows only: once, few, many, or a class for an expanded clone.

-	-	TRBV6-5	TRBJ2-5	CASGRTKETQYF	TGTGCCAGCGGGCGGACGAAAGAGACCCAGTACTTC
-	-	TRBV11-2	TRBJ2-7	CASSSESYEQYF	TGTGCCAGCAGCTCAGAATCCTACGAGCAGTACTTC
-	-	TRBV28	TRBJ2-4	CASSNQNRENIQYF	TGTGCCAGCAGCAACCAAAACAGGGAAAACATTCAGTACTTC
once	-	TRBV19	TRBJ1-1	CASSPSGYTEAFF	TGTGCCAGTAGTCCCTCGGGGTACACTGAAGCTTTCTTT
-	-	TRBV28	TRBJ1-6	CASRFSGTDNSPLHF	TGTGCCAGCAGATTTTCCGGGACGGATAATTCACCCCTCCACTTT
-	-	TRBV14	TRBJ2-5	CASSQEGSPYF	TGTGCCAGCAGCCAAGAAGGTAGTCCGTACTTC
-	-	TRBV7-2	TRBJ1-2	CASSKVGAYGYTF	TGTGCCAGCAGCAAAGTGGGGGCTTATGGCTACACCTTC
-	-	TRBV3-1/TRBV3-2	TRBJ2-2	CASSPVIAALRRELFF	TGTGCCAGCAGCCCCGTGATAGCGGCGTTACGCCGGGAGCTGTTTTTT
-	TRBD1	TRBV28	TRBJ1-2	CASSPTDRVTYGYTF	TGTGCCAGCAGCCCAACCGACAGGGTAACTTATGGCTACACCTTC
-	-	TRBV29-1	TRBJ2-1	CSVGITYTRNEQFF	TGCAGCGTTGGGATCACCTATACAAGGAATGAGCAGTTCTTC
-	TRBD2	TRBV11-3	TRBJ2-1	CASSLGTSGYNEQFF	TGTGCCAGCAGTCTTGGGACTAGCGGTTACAATGAGCAGTTCTTC